A single sample is the source of the 8 T cell receptor beta chains below, sequenced in a study of cytomegalovirus exposure and HLA in healthy donors. This PCR relied on a set of 60 Vbeta primers and 13 Jbeta primers. Profiled with immunoSEQ multiplex PCR; TCRdb holds only in-frame clones, not every one. Of 100,000 to 150,000 clones in the sample, 83% were seen once. The sample consisted of PBMCs. Every receptor here comes from a man younger than 35 in good health and CMV-seropositive.

This chain uses TRBV5-3 with TRBJ1-1; no firm D call. TRBV5-3 is filed as an ORF, its function uncertain. This CDR3 is 13 amino acids long. The V end lost 8 bases, the J end lost 4 bases, and 15 bases lay between the germline ends. The CDR3 region is CASSDPVVTEAFF. The CDR3 region has the DNA TGTGCCAGCAGCGATCCAGTGGTCACTGAAGCTTTCTTT.

In its sample, this clone was seen once. The CDR3 DNA is TGTGCCAGCAGTTACTCTGGACAGACACTGAACACTGAAGCTTTCTTT. It codes for CASSYSGQTLNTEAFF. The rearrangement links TRBV6-5 to TRBJ1-1; the D gene is possibly TRBD1 (6 bases). Trimming left V 0 bases short and J 0 bases short, with 11 bases between. The CDR3 has 16 residues. Per the germline V gene, CDR1 is MNHEY and CDR2 is SVGAGI.

This sequence joins TRBV4-2 and TRBJ2-7; a possible D gene is TRBD1 (5 bases). The CDR3 contains 13 residues. Germline V gene data show CDR1 as LGHNA and CDR2 as YNFKEQ. V was clipped by 0 bases and J by 6 bases, with 9 bases between them. CDR3 sequence (DNA): TGTGCCAGCAGCCAAGATCGACAGTCCGAGCAGTACTTC. Translated, it gives CASSQDRQSEQYF.

This CDR3 reads CASSFSGNTIYF. The CDR3 DNA reads as TGTGCCAGCAGCTTTTCAGGAAACACCATATATTTT. The gene calls are TRBV7-2 and TRBJ1-3; D call uncertain. V was cut by 3 bases and J by 4 bases, with 4 bases left in between. CDR1 is SGHTA and CDR2 is FQGNSA in the germline V gene. CDR3 length equals 12 residues.

V is TRBV10-3 and J is TRBJ1-5; weak D call: TRBD1 (6 bases). The CDR3 has 13 residues. V was cut by 10 bases and J by 2 bases, with 12 bases left in between. CDR1 is ENHRY, CDR2 SYGVKD, per germline. The CDR3 region has the DNA TGTGCCAGCCGGGACATCGGCAATCAGCCCCAGCATTTT. It encodes CASRDIGNQPQHF.

The V call is TRBV2, the J call TRBJ2-5, with TRBD2 as a possible D gene (9 bases). The CDR3 consists of 15 residues. V lost 9 bases to trimming and J lost 7 bases, with 24 bases between them. Looked up from germline, CDR1 is SNHLY and CDR2 is FYNNEI. The chain's CDR3 is CASSIVLAGTGTQYF. The DNA for the CDR3 is TGTGCCAGTTCCATCGTCCTAGCGGGGACAGGGACCCAGTACTTC.

The chain carries TRBV29-1 and TRBJ2-3; a possible D gene is TRBD1 (6 bases). From germline, CDR1 is SQVTM and CDR2 ANQGSEA. V was shortened by 4 bases and J by 3 bases, with 11 bases between the two germline ends. The CDR3 loop spans 13 amino acids. The CDR3 loop is CSVGPTGTDTQYF. As DNA, the CDR3 is TGCAGCGTTGGACCGACAGGAACAGATACGCAGTATTTT.

The genes are TRBV7-3 and TRBJ1-2, with D unclear. CDR3 size: 14 residues. Trimming left V 5 bases short and J 8 bases short, with 18 bases between. CDR1 and CDR2 from the germline V gene are SGHTA and FQGTGA. CDR3 residues: CASSLGPLFGGYTF. For the CDR3, the DNA is TGTGCCAGCAGCCTCGGTCCCCTTTTCGGGGGCTACACCTTC. Full variable domain (missing parts from reference TRBV7-3 and TRBJ1-2): GAGVSQTPSNKVTEKGKYVELRCDPISGHTALYWYRQSLGQGPEFLIYFQGTGAADDSGLPNDRFFAVRPEGSVSTLKIQRTERGDSAVYLCASSLGPLFGGYTFGSGTRLTVV.